These 23 T cell receptor beta chains originate from one sample sequenced in a study of PD-1 blockade in classical Hodgkin lymphoma. Time point specified: cycle 4 day 1 (C4D1), after more than 5 weeks of nivolumab. Brentuximab vedotin exposure varied, and every patient relapsed after autologous stem cell transplantation. Only in-frame clones appear in the TCRdb table, and some are missing; sequencing was by immunoSEQ multiplex PCR. The table includes approximately 52,000 clones, 86% detected once. Specimen: peripheral blood mononuclear cells (PBMCs), collected before the fourth cycle of nivolumab. The receptors shown here come from a human donor with classical Hodgkin lymphoma.

The rearrangement joins TRBV9 to TRBJ2-5; weak D call: TRBD1 (5 bases). Germline V gives CDR1 SGDLS, CDR2 YYNGEE. Trimming left V 0 bases short and J 3 bases short, with 9 bases between. The CDR3 runs 14 residues. CDR3 residues: CASSVDGAEETQYF. DNA of the CDR3: TGTGCCAGCAGCGTAGATGGGGCGGAAGAGACCCAGTACTTC.

The V call is TRBV14, the J call TRBJ2-3; 8 nucleotides align to TRBD2. V was clipped by 3 bases and J by 5 bases; unmatched bases: 13. The CDR3 spans 17 residues. Germline V lookup: CDR1 SGHDN, CDR2 FVKESK. DNA of the CDR3: TGTGCCAGCAGCCAGTTTTTGGGCGGGAGGTTCGAAGATACGCAGTATTTT. Its translation: CASSQFLGGRFEDTQYF. The full variable domain, rest sourced from reference TRBV14 and TRBJ2-3, is EAGVTQFPSHSVIEKGQTVTLRCDPISGHDNLYWYRRVMGKEIKFLLHFVKESKQDESGMPNNRFLAERTGGTYSTLKVQPAELEDSGVYFCASSQFLGGRFEDTQYFGPGTRLTVL.

The rearrangement links TRBV4-1 to TRBJ2-5; D gene unclear. The V gene's germline CDR1 is MGHRA and CDR2 YSYEKL. V dropped 0 bases and J dropped 3 bases, with 11 bases sitting between them. The CDR3 extends over 15 amino acids. The CDR3 spells CASSQDRKGKETQYF. The CDR3 DNA follows: TGCGCCAGCAGCCAAGATCGAAAAGGGAAAGAGACCCAGTACTTC.

The chain couples TRBV18 to TRBJ2-7, with 9 bases identical to TRBD1. The CDR3 extends over 14 amino acids. CDR1 is KGHSH, CDR2 LQKENI, per germline. V was clipped by 4 bases and J by 7 bases; unmatched bases: 8. The CDR3 DNA is TGTGCCAGCTCACTTCCGACAGGGGGGCGAGAGCAGTACTTC. It yields the protein CASSLPTGGREQYF.

The chain links TRBV28 to TRBJ1-3, with 7 bases fitting TRBD1. The germline gives CDR1 MDHEN, CDR2 SYDVKM. After removal of 6 bases from V and 1 base from J, the junction contained 6 bases not matched to a gene. There are 15 residues in the CDR3. DNA of the CDR3: TGTGCCAGCAGGGGGACAGAAGTTTCTGGAAACACCATATATTTT. Translated: CASRGTEVSGNTIYF. The variable domain in full, with the rest retrieved from reference TRBV28 and TRBJ1-3, is DVKVTQSSRYLVKRTGEKVFLECVQDMDHENMFWYRQDPGLGLRLIYFSYDVKMKEKGDIPEGYSVSREKKERFSLILESASTNQTSMYLCASRGTEVSGNTIYFGEGSWLTVV.

V usage is TRBV7-8 and J usage is TRBJ2-1; D gene uncertain. The CDR3 sequence is 12 residues long. Germline V gene lookup returns CDR1 SGHVS and CDR2 FQNEAQ. V was trimmed by 3 bases and J by 7 bases, leaving 7 bases between them. The CDR3 here is CASSFVSNEQFF. The CDR3, as DNA: TGTGCCAGCAGCTTTGTATCGAATGAGCAGTTCTTC.

The chain links TRBV10-1 to TRBJ2-3; no clear D gene. V gave up 0 bases and J gave up 0 bases, with 10 bases separating them. The CDR3 is 16 residues long. The germline gives CDR1 WNHNN, CDR2 SYGVQD (reference sequence). This chain's CDR3 is CASSESSRKSTDTQYF. The CDR3 nucleotides read TGCGCCAGCAGTGAGTCGAGCCGCAAAAGCACAGATACGCAGTATTTT.

The V call is TRBV19, the J call TRBJ2-1; D is unresolved. V shed 4 bases and J shed 6 bases, with 19 bases lying between them. The CDR3 runs 16 residues. CDR1 is LNHDA, CDR2 SQIVND, per germline (reference sequence). The CDR3 loop is CASSTPAGPLGNEQFF. The CDR3 region has the DNA TGTGCCAGTAGTACTCCTGCAGGCCCTTTGGGCAATGAGCAGTTCTTC.

The chain is built from TRBV7-2 and TRBJ2-6; D unclear. Between the trimmed V and J ends, which lost 5 bases and 3 bases, there was a span of 11 bases. CDR1 SGHTA and CDR2 FQGNSA come from the germline V gene. This CDR3 region has 15 residues. The CDR3 loop reads CASSPGGHGANVLTF. The CDR3 nucleotides read TGTGCCAGCAGCCCAGGCGGTCATGGGGCCAACGTCCTGACTTTC.

This chain links TRBV5-1 with TRBJ2-3; 9 bases map to TRBD2. Germline assignment: CDR1 SGHRS and CDR2 YFSETQ. This CDR3 is built from 17 residues. Germline trimming cut 0 bases from V and 2 bases from J; bases unmatched to any gene: 7. The CDR3 loop is CASSLGLTSGLTDTQYF. DNA for the CDR3: TGCGCCAGCAGCTTGGGATTAACTAGCGGGCTCACAGATACGCAGTATTTT.

The chain couples TRBV21-1 to TRBJ2-7. TRBV21-1 is a known pseudogene. There are 19 residues in the CDR3. DNA of the CDR3: TGTGCCAGCAGCAAAGTGACAGGAGGAGGGGGTAGCGTTACCTACGAGCAGTACTTC. As protein: CASSKVTGGGGSVTYEQYF.

The chain employs TRBV4-1 and TRBJ2-7; 10 bases are shared with TRBD1. Germline loops: CDR1 MGHRA, CDR2 YSYEKL. The CDR3 totals 16 residues. The ends lost 1 base at V and 1 base at J; junction bases unmatched: 4. CDR3 DNA: TGCGCCAGCAGCCAAGGGCGGGACAGGGGATCCTACGAGCAGTACTTC. Its translation: CASSQGRDRGSYEQYF.

V usage is TRBV18 and J usage is TRBJ1-6, with 7 bases aligning to TRBD1. Trimming removed 3 bases from V and 7 bases from J; junction bases left unmatched: 3. This CDR3 has 14 residues. CDR1 and CDR2 from the germline V gene are KGHSH and LQKENI. The CDR3 protein is CASSPPGQNSPLHF. Written as DNA, the CDR3 is TGTGCCAGCTCACCCCCGGGACAGAATTCACCCCTCCACTTT.

V gene TRBV7-2 combines with J gene TRBJ2-1; 7 bases match TRBD2. V was pared by 4 bases and J by 2 bases, with 8 bases of the junction left unmatched. This CDR3 is 16 amino acids long. The V gene's germline CDR1 is SGHTA and CDR2 FQGNSA. The CDR3 protein is CASSYAGTNAYNEQFF. Here the CDR3 DNA reads TGTGCCAGCAGCTACGCAGGGACTAATGCCTACAATGAGCAGTTCTTC.

The genes are TRBV11-2 and TRBJ2-4; D uncertain. The CDR3 is 15 residues long. Germline CDR1 SGHAT, CDR2 FQNNGV. The V end was cut by 8 bases, the J end by 0 bases, with 14 bases between. For the CDR3, the DNA is TGTGCCAGCGCCGCCCCAGACCTAGCCAAAAACATTCAGTACTTC. Its translation is CASAAPDLAKNIQYF.

The V and J genes are TRBV2 and TRBJ2-1; TRBD1 matches at 9 bases. This CDR3 contains 15 residues. Germline V gene data show CDR1 as SNHLY and CDR2 as FYNNEI. Trimming at V came to 1 base and at J to 8 bases, leaving 6 bases not matched to a gene. The CDR3 region is CASSEGTGVWDEQFF. DNA for the CDR3: TGTGCCAGCAGTGAAGGGACAGGGGTTTGGGATGAGCAGTTCTTC.

The rearrangement uses TRBV2 and TRBJ1-1; TRBD1 aligns across 11 bases. V was clipped by 9 bases and J by 1 base; unmatched bases: 7. The CDR3 extends over 15 amino acids. CDR1 SNHLY and CDR2 FYNNEI come from the germline V gene. The CDR3 protein is CARSGQGAGNTEAFF. As DNA, the CDR3 is TGTGCCAGATCTGGACAGGGGGCGGGGAACACTGAAGCTTTCTTT.

The V gene is TRBV5-1, the J gene TRBJ2-2; 9 nucleotides match TRBD1. Per the germline V gene, CDR1 is SGHRS and CDR2 is YFSETQ. CDR3 length: 16 residues. V shed 0 bases, J shed 7 bases, and the junction held 7 bases outside the gene matches. DNA of the CDR3: TGCGCCAGCAGCTTGGGACAGGGGGGCCGGTACGGGGAGCTGTTTTTT. This gives the protein CASSLGQGGRYGELFF.

The V gene is TRBV15, the J gene TRBJ2-7, with a possible D match to TRBD2 (5 bases). Trimming pared 0 bases from V and 3 bases from J, leaving 12 bases between. The germline V gene has CDR1 LNHNV and CDR2 YYDKDF (reference sequence). The CDR3 has 15 residues. This CDR3 reads CATSREGGQNYEQYF. The CDR3 nucleotides are TGTGCCACCAGCAGAGAAGGCGGGCAAAACTACGAGCAGTACTTC.

The CDR3 sequence is CASSLPRDRGLRASGEFKDTQYF. DNA of the CDR3: TGTGCCAGCAGTTTACCGCGGGACAGGGGGCTCCGGGCTAGCGGGGAATTCAAAGATACGCAGTATTTT. The V gene is TRBV28, the J gene TRBJ2-3; 12 positions match TRBD1. The CDR3 consists of 23 residues. The trim removed 2 bases at V and 5 bases at J, leaving 26 bases unmatched. Per germline, CDR1 MDHEN and CDR2 SYDVKM.

The CDR3, as DNA: TGTGCCAGTACCGATGGGGGACTAGCGACGCAGTATTTT. It translates to CASTDGGLATQYF. The chain links TRBV19 to TRBJ2-3; 10 bases match TRBD2. There are 13 residues in the CDR3. Germline CDR1 is LNHDA and CDR2 is SQIVND (reference sequence). With 7 bases clipped from V and 9 bases from J, the junction kept 7 bases outside the gene matches.

The rearrangement joins TRBV28 to TRBJ1-2; 10 nucleotides line up with TRBD1. The CDR3 length is 14 residues. Unmatched junction bases numbered 2, after V lost 3 bases and J lost 4 bases. CDR1 MDHEN and CDR2 SYDVKM come from the germline V gene. This CDR3 reads CASSLTGGPYGYTF. CDR3 coding DNA: TGTGCCAGCAGTTTGACAGGGGGCCCCTATGGCTACACCTTC.

The gene calls are TRBV11-2 and TRBJ2-7; 9 bases line up with TRBD1. Germline V CDR1 and CDR2: SGHAT, FQNNGV. CDR3 size: 15 residues. V shed 5 bases and J 0 bases; nucleotides not matched to a gene: 5. In DNA, the CDR3 is TGTGCCAGCAGCGTGGACAGGGGCTCCTCCTACGAGCAGTACTTC. Its protein is CASSVDRGSSYEQYF. The variable domain in full, completed from reference TRBV11-2 and TRBJ2-7, reads EAGVAQSPRYKIIEKRQSVAFWCNPISGHATLYWYQQILGQGPKLLIQFQNNGVVDDSQLPKDRFSAERLKGVDSTLKIQPAKLEDSAVYLCASSVDRGSSYEQYFGPGTRLTVT.